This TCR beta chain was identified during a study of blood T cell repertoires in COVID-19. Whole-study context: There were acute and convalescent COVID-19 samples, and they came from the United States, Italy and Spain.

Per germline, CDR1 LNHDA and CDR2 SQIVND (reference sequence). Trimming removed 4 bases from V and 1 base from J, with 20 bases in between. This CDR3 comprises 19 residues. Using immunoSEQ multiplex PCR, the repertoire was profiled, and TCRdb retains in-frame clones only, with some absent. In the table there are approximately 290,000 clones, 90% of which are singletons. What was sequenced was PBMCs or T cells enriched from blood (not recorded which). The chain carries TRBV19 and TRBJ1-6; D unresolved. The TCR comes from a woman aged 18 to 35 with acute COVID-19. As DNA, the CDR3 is TGTGCCAGTAGTACCCAGACCGGCCACCGGGTATCCTATAATTCACCCCTCCACTTT. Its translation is CASSTQTGHRVSYNSPLHF.